The 14 T cell receptor beta chains given below trace back to one sample, sequenced in a study of T cells in Graves' hyperthyroidism and ophthalmopathy. Regions amplified from RNA transcripts were the TCR beta CDR3 regions. RT-PCR in the first round (using the HTBI primer set) targeted the TCR CDR3. TCRdb re-called the multiplex PCR reads with MiXCR, one entry per CDR3 protein. The table records approximately 400,000 distinct CDR3 sequences, about a sixth of them present only once. The specimen was blood. The receptors were sampled from a woman aged 18-29 years with Graves' hyperthyroidism.

The chain combines TRBV5-4 with TRBJ2-1; 10 nucleotides align to TRBD2. CDR3 length: 15 amino acids. Germline V CDR1 and CDR2: SGHNT, YYREEE (reference sequence). J gave up 4 bases and V 4 bases, and 5 bases lay outside the gene matches. For the CDR3, the DNA is TGTGCCAGCAGCAACGGACTAGCGGCTTACAATGAGCAGTTCTTC. Its protein product is CASSNGLAAYNEQFF. Full variable domain (rest looked up from reference TRBV5-4 and TRBJ2-1): ETGVTQSPTHLIKTRGQQVTLRCSSQSGHNTVSWYQQALGQGPQFIFQYYREEENGRGNFPPRFSGLQFPNYSSELNVNALELDDSALYLCASSNGLAAYNEQFFGPGTRLTVL.

This clonotype occurred a few times. V is TRBV6-1 and J is TRBJ1-1; possibly TRBD1 for D (5 bases). CDR1 is MNHNS, CDR2 SASEGT, per germline. V was trimmed by 6 bases and J by 1 base, leaving 9 bases between them. This CDR3 is 13 amino acids long. For the CDR3, the DNA is TGTGCCAGCAGAGAGACAGCGAACACTGAAGCTTTCTTT. It codes for CASRETANTEAFF.

There are many counts of this clonotype. The V call is TRBV7-9, the J call TRBJ2-7, with D tentatively TRBD2 (6 bases). V was shortened by 6 bases and J by 7 bases, with 16 bases between the two germline ends. CDR1 and CDR2 from the germline V gene are SEHNR and FQNEAQ (reference sequence). CDR3 length: 13 residues. The CDR3 is CASRHQWAGEQYF. The CDR3 nucleotides are TGTGCCAGCAGACACCAGTGGGCGGGAGAGCAGTACTTC.

Many counts were recorded for this clonotype. The chain joins TRBV4-2 to TRBJ2-3, with D perhaps TRBD2 (5 bases). Germline assignment: CDR1 LGHNA and CDR2 YNFKEQ. Between the trimmed V and J ends, which lost 8 bases and 0 bases, there was a span of 15 bases. CDR3 length: 15 amino acids. As DNA, the CDR3 is TGTGCCAGCCTATCGTCAGCGGATAGCACAGATACGCAGTATTTT. Its protein is CASLSSADSTDTQYF.

This clonotype was seen only a few times. The genes are TRBV15 and TRBJ1-3, with unresolved D. The CDR3 sequence is 16 residues long. Germline CDR1 and CDR2: LNHNV and YYDKDF (reference sequence). Between the trimmed V and J ends, which lost 1 base and 0 bases, there was a span of 10 bases. DNA of the CDR3: TGTGCCACCAGCAGAGTTGGCAGGACCTCTGGAAACACCATATATTTT. Encoded protein: CATSRVGRTSGNTIYF.

CDR3 loop: CASSWIQGSRETQYF. The CDR3 DNA sequence: TGCGCCAGCAGCTGGATCCAGGGCTCTCGGGAGACCCAGTACTTC. The J gene is TRBJ2-5, the V gene TRBV5-1, with D tentatively TRBD1 (5 bases). CDR3 size: 15 residues. V was pared by 3 bases and J by 5 bases, with 17 bases between. The germline V gene has CDR1 SGHRS and CDR2 YFSETQ.

This clonotype occurred many times. The chain links TRBV19 to TRBJ1-2; 12 bases fit TRBD1. Per the germline V gene, CDR1 is LNHDA and CDR2 is SQIVND (reference sequence). The CDR3 is 17 residues long. The junction had 7 bases not matched to a gene; V was cut back by 3 bases and J by 2 bases. The DNA for the CDR3 is TGTGCCAGTAGTATTGGGACCGGGACAGGGGGCAACTATGGCTACACCTTC. This translates into CASSIGTGTGGNYGYTF.

This clonotype has ten or more counts. The chain uses TRBV6-1 and TRBJ2-7, with TRBD1 identical over 9 bases. Germline CDR1 is MNHNS and CDR2 is SASEGT. There are 16 residues in the CDR3. J gave up 5 bases and V 5 bases, and 13 bases lay outside the gene matches. CDR3 region: CASSRPRQGVSDEQYF. CDR3 coding DNA: TGTGCCAGCAGTCGTCCGAGACAGGGGGTATCAGACGAGCAGTACTTC.

In its sample, this clonotype was seen many times. The chain links TRBV28 to TRBJ1-4, with D maybe TRBD1 (5 bases). Germline V gene data show CDR1 as MDHEN and CDR2 as SYDVKM. This CDR3 comprises 16 residues. The V and J ends lost 5 bases and 4 bases respectively, with 17 bases between them. CDR3 protein: CASSPRGGTHNEKLFF. The CDR3, as DNA: TGTGCCAGCAGTCCCCGGGGGGGAACTCATAATGAAAAACTGTTTTTT.

This clonotype was counted ten times or more. The chain has TRBV12-3 or TRBV12-4 and TRBJ2-2; TRBD2 matches 7 bases. Trimming removed 6 bases from V and 7 bases from J; junction bases left unmatched: 8. There are 14 residues in the CDR3. The DNA of the CDR3 is TGTGCCAGCAGAATAGCGGGTCGGGGCGGGGAGCTGTTTTTT. Residues: CASRIAGRGGELFF.

This clonotype was seen at least ten times. For the CDR3, the DNA is TGTGCCAGCTCACCACTTACTCCGACAACGCAGTATTTT. As protein: CASSPLTPTTQYF. The V and J genes are TRBV18 and TRBJ2-3, with D unclear. V lost 1 base to trimming and J lost 9 bases, with 11 bases between them. The CDR3 covers 13 residues. Germline V CDR1 and CDR2: KGHSH, LQKENI.

This clonotype occurred many times. The CDR3 nucleotides read TGTGCCAGCAGCTCTTCGGGAGGACCCTACGAGCAGTACTTC. It yields the protein CASSSSGGPYEQYF. The gene calls are TRBV12-3 or TRBV12-4 and TRBJ2-7, with 7 bases that match TRBD2. The ends lost 6 bases at V and 2 bases at J; junction bases unmatched: 7. The CDR3 spans 14 residues.

This clonotype has at least ten counts. The chain employs TRBV27 and TRBJ1-2; TRBD1 matches 10 bases. Germline V lookup: CDR1 MNHEY, CDR2 SMNVEV (reference sequence). This CDR3 has 15 residues. Losses at the gene ends were 2 bases for V and 5 bases for J; bases not matched to a gene: 5. The CDR3 loop reads CASSLLGTGVYGYTF. DNA for the CDR3: TGTGCCAGCAGTTTACTCGGGACAGGGGTGTATGGCTACACCTTC.

The chain links TRBV2 to TRBJ2-5; D may be TRBD1 (6 bases). This CDR3 is 15 amino acids long. Per germline, CDR1 SNHLY and CDR2 FYNNEI. V lost 6 bases and J 0 bases, leaving 14 bases between the germline ends. The CDR3 DNA reads as TGTGCCAGCAGCAACTCGGACAGCTACCAAGAGACCCAGTACTTC. Its protein is CASSNSDSYQETQYF.